This TCR beta chain stems from a study of PD-L1 blockade in urothelial cancer. There are a few counts of this clone. Time point given: pretreatment peripheral blood. The germline CDR1 and CDR2 sequences are SGHTA and FQGNSA. There are 16 residues in the CDR3. V was shortened by 2 bases and J by 0 bases, with 12 bases between the two germline ends. The method was immunoSEQ multiplex PCR; TCRdb's version includes in-frame clones alone and lacks a portion of them. The table lists fewer than 95,000 clones, 84% of them singletons. J is TRBJ2-3 and V is TRBV7-2; D gene unclear. This sequence originates from a man in his sixties with urothelial cancer. This sample comprised PBMCs, obtained around atezolizumab (anti-PD-L1) treatment. For the CDR3, the DNA is TGTGCCAGCAGCTTAATTTTACATTCTAGCACAGATACGCAGTATTTT. Protein product: CASSLILHSSTDTQYF.